Listed here are 4 T cell receptor beta chains from one sample, sequenced in a study of TIL therapy for anti-PD-1-resistant metastatic lung cancer. Sequencing used immunoSEQ v3. Using immunoSEQ multiplex PCR, the repertoire was profiled, and TCRdb retains in-frame clones only, with some absent. The profile shows 45,000 to 75,000 clones, roughly 69% of them singletons. The time point is: pre-treatment sample, taken before nivolumab and TIL therapy. Source: blood, taken at baseline. These receptor sequences come from a person aged 30 to 80 with non-small cell lung cancer.

The chain links TRBV14 to TRBJ2-7; weak D call: TRBD2 (7 bases). Looked up from germline, CDR1 is SGHDN and CDR2 is FVKESK. With 1 base removed from V and 4 bases from J, the gap between germline ends came to 14 bases. The length of the CDR3 is 15 residues. CDR3 in amino acids: CASSQGRGASYEQYF. As DNA, the CDR3 is TGTGCCAGCAGCCAAGGTCGGGGGGCAAGTTACGAGCAGTACTTC.

This clone occurred a few times. The rearrangement links TRBV5-6 to TRBJ1-5; tentative D call: TRBD1 (5 bases). Germline CDR1 reads SGHDT; CDR2 reads YYEEEE. This CDR3 has 13 amino acids. Trimming took 4 bases from V and 7 from J, leaving 12 bases between them. As DNA, the CDR3 is TGTGCCAGCAGCACCGGGGGAGGCCAGCCCCAGCATTTT. It specifies CASSTGGGQPQHF.

The J gene is TRBJ2-3, the V gene TRBV29-1; D uncertain. V was cut by 3 bases and J by 3 bases, with 7 bases left in between. Germline CDR1 reads SQVTM; CDR2 reads ANQGSEA. The CDR3 is 12 amino acids. The DNA for the CDR3 is TGCAGCGTTGACGGTCAGACAGATACGCAGTATTTT. Translating it yields CSVDGQTDTQYF.

The rearrangement joins TRBV5-1 to TRBJ1-4; tentative D call: TRBD1 (5 bases). V was trimmed by 0 bases and J by 12 bases, leaving 12 bases between them. Germline V gene data show CDR1 as SGHRS and CDR2 as YFSETQ. The CDR3 length is 13 residues. CDR3 sequence (DNA): TGCGCCAGCAGCTTGGGTCAGGGAGCGGAACTGTTTTTT. It codes for CASSLGQGAELFF.